The 4 T cell receptor beta chains below come from one sample, sequenced in a study of CD8 T cells in ankylosing spondylitis. Each CDR3 protein is one row after TCRdb ran MiXCR on the 5' RACE reads. The profile covers 250,000 to 350,000 distinct CDR3 sequences, with 20% appearing a single time and roughly 8% taken by the ten largest. Sequenced material: blood, either unsorted or a sorted T cell fraction (not recorded which). These receptors were collected from a male donor with ankylosing spondylitis or in good health (not recorded which).

This chain links TRBV6-1 with TRBJ2-1, with TRBD2 matching 11 bases. The CDR3 is 14 amino acids. In germline, CDR1 is MNHNS, CDR2 SASEGT. After removal of 7 bases from V and 8 bases from J, the junction contained 7 bases not matched to a gene. The CDR3 loop is CASKFSGGAYEQFF. The CDR3 DNA follows: TGTGCCAGCAAATTTAGCGGGGGGGCCTATGAGCAGTTCTTC.

The table lists this clonotype with a few counts. V gene TRBV28 combines with J gene TRBJ1-5, with D possibly being TRBD1 (5 bases). The germline CDR1 and CDR2 sequences are MDHEN and SYDVKM. The CDR3 is 15 residues long. The V and J ends lost 2 bases and 2 bases respectively, with 10 bases between them. The CDR3 reads CASSLRLGGNQPQHF. CDR3 DNA sequence: TGTGCCAGCAGTTTACGGTTAGGGGGCAATCAGCCCCAGCATTTT.

With regard to this clonotype: This may come from a read error, since a much larger clone is one base off. The genes are TRBV12-3 or TRBV12-4 and TRBJ1-5; TRBD1 matches at 10 bases. The junction had 13 bases not matched to a gene; V was cut back by 2 bases and J by 9 bases. There are 17 residues in the CDR3. CDR3 sequence reads: CASSLKTGQGTIGPQHF. CDR3 coding DNA: TGTGCCAGCAGTTTAAAGACGGGACAGGGGACCATTGGGCCCCAGCATTTT.

This clonotype showed up many times. The chain has TRBV29-1 and TRBJ2-1; 9 bases agree with TRBD1. The germline V gene encodes CDR1 SQVTM and CDR2 ANQGSEA. This CDR3 has 15 amino acids. V gave up 4 bases and J gave up 5 bases; unmatched junction bases: 9. The CDR3 sequence is CSVAQRGQGHNEQFF. DNA of the CDR3: TGCAGCGTTGCTCAACGGGGACAGGGACACAATGAGCAGTTCTTC.